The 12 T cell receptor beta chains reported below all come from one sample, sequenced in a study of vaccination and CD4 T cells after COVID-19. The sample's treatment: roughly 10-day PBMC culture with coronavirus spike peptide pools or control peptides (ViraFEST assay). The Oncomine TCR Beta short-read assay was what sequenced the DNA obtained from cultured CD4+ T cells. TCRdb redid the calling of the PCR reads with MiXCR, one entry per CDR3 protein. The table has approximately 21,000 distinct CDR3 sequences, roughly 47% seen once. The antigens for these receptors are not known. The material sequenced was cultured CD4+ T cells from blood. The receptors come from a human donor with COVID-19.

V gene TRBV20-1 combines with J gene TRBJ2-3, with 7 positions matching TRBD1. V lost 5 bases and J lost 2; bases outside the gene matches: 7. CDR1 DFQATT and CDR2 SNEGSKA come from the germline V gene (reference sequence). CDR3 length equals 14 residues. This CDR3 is CSAGTQGDTDTQYF. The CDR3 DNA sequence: TGCAGTGCTGGAACCCAGGGGGACACAGATACGCAGTATTTT.

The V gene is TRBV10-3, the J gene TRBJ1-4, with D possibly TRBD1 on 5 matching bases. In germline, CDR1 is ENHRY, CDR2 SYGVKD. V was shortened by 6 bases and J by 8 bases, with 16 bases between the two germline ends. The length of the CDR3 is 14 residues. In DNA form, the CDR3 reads TGTGCCATCAGCGATGACAGTGCCGGGGAAAAACTGTTTTTT. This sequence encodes CAISDDSAGEKLFF.

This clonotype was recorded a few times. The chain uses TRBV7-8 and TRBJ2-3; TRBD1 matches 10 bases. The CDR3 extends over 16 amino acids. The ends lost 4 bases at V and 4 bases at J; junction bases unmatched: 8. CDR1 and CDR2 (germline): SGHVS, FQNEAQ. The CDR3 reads CASSSPGTGASDTQYF. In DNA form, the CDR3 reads TGTGCCAGCAGCTCGCCCGGGACAGGGGCATCAGATACGCAGTATTTT.

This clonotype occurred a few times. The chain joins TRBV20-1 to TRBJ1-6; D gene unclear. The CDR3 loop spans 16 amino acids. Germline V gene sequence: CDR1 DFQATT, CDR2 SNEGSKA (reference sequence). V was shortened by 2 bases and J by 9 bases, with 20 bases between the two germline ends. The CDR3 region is CSARSVTPTRASPLHF. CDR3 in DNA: TGCAGTGCTAGAAGCGTGACCCCGACCCGGGCTTCACCCCTCCACTTT.

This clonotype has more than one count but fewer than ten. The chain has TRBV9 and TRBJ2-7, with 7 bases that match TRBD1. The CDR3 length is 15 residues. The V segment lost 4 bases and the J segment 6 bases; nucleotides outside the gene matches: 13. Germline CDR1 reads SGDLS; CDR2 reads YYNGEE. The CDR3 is CASSPEGGLLLEQYF. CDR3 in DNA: TGTGCCAGCAGCCCAGAAGGGGGCCTACTACTCGAGCAGTACTTC.

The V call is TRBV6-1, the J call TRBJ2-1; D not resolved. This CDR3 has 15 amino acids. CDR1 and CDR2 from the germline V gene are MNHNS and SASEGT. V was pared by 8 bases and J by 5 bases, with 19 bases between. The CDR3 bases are TGTGCCAGCGCGGAGATTAAGGACCTAGACAATGAGCAGTTCTTC. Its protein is CASAEIKDLDNEQFF.

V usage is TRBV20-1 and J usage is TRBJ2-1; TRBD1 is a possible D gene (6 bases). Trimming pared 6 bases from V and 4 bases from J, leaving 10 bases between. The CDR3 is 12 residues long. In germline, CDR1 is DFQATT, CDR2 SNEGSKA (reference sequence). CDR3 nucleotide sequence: TGCAGTGCAACGGACAGATACAATGAGCAGTTCTTC. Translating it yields CSATDRYNEQFF.

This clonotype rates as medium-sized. The CDR3 DNA is TGCAGTGCTAGAGCGGGGCTCTCTGGGGCCAACGTCCTGACTTTC. The encoded protein is CSARAGLSGANVLTF. The gene calls are TRBV20-1 and TRBJ2-6, with D perhaps given as TRBD1 or TRBD2 (5 bases each). CDR1 is DFQATT, CDR2 SNEGSKA, per germline (reference sequence). The CDR3 sequence is 15 residues long. The V and J ends lost 1 base and 0 bases respectively, with 7 bases between them.

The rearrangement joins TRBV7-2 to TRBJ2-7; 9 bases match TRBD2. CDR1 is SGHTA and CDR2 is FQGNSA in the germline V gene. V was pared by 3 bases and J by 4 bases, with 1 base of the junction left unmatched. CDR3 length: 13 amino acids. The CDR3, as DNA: TGTGCCAGCAGCTTTAGCGGGGGTTACGAGCAGTACTTC. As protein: CASSFSGGYEQYF.

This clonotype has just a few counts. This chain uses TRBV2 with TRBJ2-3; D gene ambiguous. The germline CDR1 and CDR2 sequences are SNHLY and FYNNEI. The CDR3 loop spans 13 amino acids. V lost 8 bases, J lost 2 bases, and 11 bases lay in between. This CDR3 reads CASSDGFTDTQYF. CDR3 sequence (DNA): TGTGCCAGCTCCGATGGCTTCACAGATACGCAGTATTTT.

The CDR3: CASSFLGTGAHQPQHF. CDR3 DNA sequence: TGTGCCAGCAGTTTTTTAGGGACAGGGGCCCATCAGCCCCAGCATTTT. The chain combines TRBV28 with TRBJ1-5, with 10 bases matching TRBD1. J gave up 5 bases and V 3 bases, and 7 bases lay outside the gene matches. The germline gives CDR1 MDHEN, CDR2 SYDVKM. This CDR3 is 16 amino acids long.

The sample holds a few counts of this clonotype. This CDR3 is CASSLGPRTAEAFF. CDR3 nucleotide sequence: TGTGCCAGCAGCTTAGGCCCGAGGACAGCTGAAGCTTTCTTT. The V call is TRBV5-8, the J call TRBJ1-1, with TRBD1 as a possible D gene (6 bases). V lost 2 bases to trimming and J lost 6 bases, with 14 bases between them. Germline CDR1 SGHTS, CDR2 YDEGEE. The CDR3 length is 14 residues.